Each of the 17 T cell receptor beta chains below was sequenced from the same sample in a study of blood T cell repertoires in COVID-19. The protocol was immunoSEQ multiplex PCR, while the TCRdb copy is restricted to in-frame clones and leaves out a portion. The table shows over 90,000 clones, with roughly 88% occurring only once. Sample: peripheral blood. The receptors come from a human donor in a cohort sampled during active COVID-19.

J is TRBJ1-2 and V is TRBV30, with TRBD1 matching over 11 bases. Unmatched junction bases numbered 6, after V lost 5 bases and J lost 7 bases. Looked up from germline, CDR1 is GTSNPN and CDR2 is SVGIG (reference sequence). CDR3 length equals 13 residues. CDR3 bases: TGTGCCTGGGGGACAGGGGGAACTGGTGGCTACACCTTC. This translates into CAWGTGGTGGYTF.

The chain has TRBV28 and TRBJ2-2; 13 bases line up with TRBD2. V lost 4 bases and J lost 4; bases outside the gene matches: 12. CDR1 is MDHEN and CDR2 is SYDVKM in the germline V gene. The CDR3 spans 19 residues. The chain's CDR3 is CASSSLSTSGRVFTGELFF. As DNA, the CDR3 is TGTGCCAGCAGTTCCCTTTCAACTAGCGGGAGGGTTTTCACCGGGGAGCTGTTTTTT.

The genes are TRBV3-1 (or the pseudogene TRBV3-2) and TRBJ1-1; TRBD1 aligns across 9 bases. The V segment lost 2 bases and the J segment 3 bases; nucleotides outside the gene matches: 7. Germline V gives CDR1 LGHDT, CDR2 YNNKEL (reference sequence). The CDR3 runs to 16 residues. For the CDR3, the DNA is TGTGCCAGCAGCCAACCCGGGACAGGGTTGGACACTGAAGCTTTCTTT. This gives the protein CASSQPGTGLDTEAFF.

The J gene is TRBJ1-1, the V gene TRBV2; TRBD1 matches at 7 bases. There are 14 residues in the CDR3. Trimming at V came to 6 bases and at J to 4 bases, leaving 8 bases not matched to a gene. Germline V gene data show CDR1 as SNHLY and CDR2 as FYNNEI. CDR3 nucleotide sequence: TGTGCCAGCAGCCCACGACAGGGTGGCACTGAAGCTTTCTTT. Protein product: CASSPRQGGTEAFF.

This chain links TRBV6-2 or TRBV6-3 with TRBJ2-7, with D unresolved. There are 12 residues in the CDR3. The germline V gene has CDR1 MNHEY and CDR2 SVGEGT. Trimming took off 4 bases at V and 3 bases at J, with 7 bases between the two ends. CDR3 nucleotide sequence: TGTGCCAGCAGTTTTCCCGGCTACGAGCAGTACTTC. Translation gives CASSFPGYEQYF.

J is TRBJ2-7 and V is TRBV27; 10 bases line up with TRBD1. The CDR3 extends over 14 amino acids. Germline V gives CDR1 MNHEY, CDR2 SMNVEV (reference sequence). The V gene end was trimmed by 5 bases and the J gene end by 3 bases; junction bases not matched to a gene: 4. CDR3 nucleotide sequence: TGTGCCAGCAGTACCGGGACAGGGGTCTACGAGCAGTACTTC. Its translation: CASSTGTGVYEQYF.

The chain combines TRBV21-1 with TRBJ2-7; the table's D call, TRBD2, was not checked against the DNA. TRBV21-1 is flagged as a pseudogene. The CDR3 is made up of 13 amino acids. The CDR3 protein is CASTKGGTYEQYF. CDR3 DNA: TGTGCCAGCACCAAGGGGGGAACCTACGAGCAGTACTTC.

This clone was detected a few times. The chain combines TRBV6-1 with TRBJ1-4, with D possibly matching TRBD1 (6 bases). Germline CDR1 is MNHNS and CDR2 is SASEGT. V lost 3 bases and J lost 6, with 14 bases in between. The CDR3 loop spans 15 amino acids. The DNA of the CDR3 is TGTGCCAGCAGTGAGGTACAGGGAGTGGATGAAAAACTGTTTTTT. As protein: CASSEVQGVDEKLFF.

This clone was detected once. This rearrangement joins TRBV2 to TRBJ2-1; 7 nucleotides align to TRBD2. V dropped 5 bases and J dropped 8; count of bases not matched to a gene: 15. CDR3 length: 16 amino acids. Germline loops: CDR1 SNHLY, CDR2 FYNNEI. The chain's CDR3 is CASSKLAGGRGHEQFF. CDR3 nucleotide sequence: TGTGCCAGCAGTAAACTAGCTGGGGGGAGGGGTCATGAGCAGTTCTTC.

The chain has TRBV9 and TRBJ2-1; weak D call: TRBD2 (6 bases). The CDR3 sequence is 14 residues long. Trimming stripped 3 bases from V and 10 bases from J, with 17 bases between. CDR1 is SGDLS, CDR2 YYNGEE, per germline. This CDR3 reads CASSAGTQFHEQFF. CDR3 DNA: TGTGCCAGCAGCGCCGGGACTCAATTTCACGAGCAGTTCTTC.

The chain carries TRBV4-3 and TRBJ1-4; no reliable D call. CDR3 size: 16 residues. The germline V gene has CDR1 LGHNA and CDR2 YSLEER. The V end lost 1 base, the J end lost 4 bases, and 13 bases lay between the germline ends. CDR3 DNA: TGCGCCAGCAGCCAAGGTTTTGAGGGCTATAATGAAAAACTGTTTTTT. This translates into CASSQGFEGYNEKLFF.

This clone was counted only a few times. The V gene is TRBV30, the J gene TRBJ2-7, with 8 positions matching TRBD1. This CDR3 has 12 residues. J gave up 5 bases and V 5 bases, and 5 bases lay outside the gene matches. CDR1 is GTSNPN, CDR2 SVGIG, per germline (reference sequence). The CDR3 DNA reads TGTGCCTGGGACAGGGGATTCGACGAGCAGTACTTC. Protein sequence: CAWDRGFDEQYF.

This clone has a single count. The chain uses TRBV4-2 and TRBJ1-1, with D unresolved. Trimming pared 0 bases from V and 7 bases from J, leaving 18 bases between. Per the germline V gene, CDR1 is LGHNA and CDR2 is YNFKEQ. The CDR3 has 16 amino acids. The CDR3 here is CASSQEQVGSQSEAFF. CDR3 nucleotide sequence: TGTGCCAGCAGCCAAGAGCAAGTCGGGAGCCAGAGTGAAGCTTTCTTT.

V gene TRBV27 combines with J gene TRBJ2-3; no clear D. CDR3 length: 14 amino acids. V lost 1 base and J 2 bases, leaving 7 bases between the germline ends. From germline, CDR1 is MNHEY and CDR2 SMNVEV (reference sequence). The CDR3: CASSLWANTDTQYF. The CDR3 nucleotides are TGTGCCAGCAGTTTATGGGCTAACACAGATACGCAGTATTTT.

The chain is built from TRBV18 and TRBJ2-1; no firm D call. Germline lookup yields CDR1 KGHSH and CDR2 LQKENI. The CDR3 loop spans 14 amino acids. V was shortened by 0 bases and J by 10 bases, with 13 bases between the two germline ends. The chain's CDR3 is CASSPPTNVWEQFF. The CDR3 nucleotides read TGTGCCAGCTCACCACCTACTAACGTGTGGGAGCAGTTCTTC.

This clone was observed a few times. The genes are TRBV5-6 and TRBJ1-4; 7 nucleotides line up with TRBD1. CDR1 SGHDT and CDR2 YYEEEE come from the germline V gene. CDR3 length: 15 residues. The V gene end was trimmed by 5 bases and the J gene end by 0 bases; junction bases not matched to a gene: 4. CDR3 nucleotide sequence: TGTGCCAGCAGTTTCGGGACAGCAACTAATGAAAAACTGTTTTTT. Its protein is CASSFGTATNEKLFF.

The chain recombines TRBV19 with TRBJ1-1; D may be TRBD1 (6 bases). CDR1 and CDR2 from the germline V gene are LNHDA and SQIVND (reference sequence). Trimming removed 5 bases at V and 4 bases at J, with 17 bases between. This CDR3 is built from 15 residues. The CDR3 protein is CASSVLTGLGTEAFF. The CDR3 DNA sequence: TGTGCCAGTAGTGTCCTTACAGGGTTGGGCACTGAAGCTTTCTTT.